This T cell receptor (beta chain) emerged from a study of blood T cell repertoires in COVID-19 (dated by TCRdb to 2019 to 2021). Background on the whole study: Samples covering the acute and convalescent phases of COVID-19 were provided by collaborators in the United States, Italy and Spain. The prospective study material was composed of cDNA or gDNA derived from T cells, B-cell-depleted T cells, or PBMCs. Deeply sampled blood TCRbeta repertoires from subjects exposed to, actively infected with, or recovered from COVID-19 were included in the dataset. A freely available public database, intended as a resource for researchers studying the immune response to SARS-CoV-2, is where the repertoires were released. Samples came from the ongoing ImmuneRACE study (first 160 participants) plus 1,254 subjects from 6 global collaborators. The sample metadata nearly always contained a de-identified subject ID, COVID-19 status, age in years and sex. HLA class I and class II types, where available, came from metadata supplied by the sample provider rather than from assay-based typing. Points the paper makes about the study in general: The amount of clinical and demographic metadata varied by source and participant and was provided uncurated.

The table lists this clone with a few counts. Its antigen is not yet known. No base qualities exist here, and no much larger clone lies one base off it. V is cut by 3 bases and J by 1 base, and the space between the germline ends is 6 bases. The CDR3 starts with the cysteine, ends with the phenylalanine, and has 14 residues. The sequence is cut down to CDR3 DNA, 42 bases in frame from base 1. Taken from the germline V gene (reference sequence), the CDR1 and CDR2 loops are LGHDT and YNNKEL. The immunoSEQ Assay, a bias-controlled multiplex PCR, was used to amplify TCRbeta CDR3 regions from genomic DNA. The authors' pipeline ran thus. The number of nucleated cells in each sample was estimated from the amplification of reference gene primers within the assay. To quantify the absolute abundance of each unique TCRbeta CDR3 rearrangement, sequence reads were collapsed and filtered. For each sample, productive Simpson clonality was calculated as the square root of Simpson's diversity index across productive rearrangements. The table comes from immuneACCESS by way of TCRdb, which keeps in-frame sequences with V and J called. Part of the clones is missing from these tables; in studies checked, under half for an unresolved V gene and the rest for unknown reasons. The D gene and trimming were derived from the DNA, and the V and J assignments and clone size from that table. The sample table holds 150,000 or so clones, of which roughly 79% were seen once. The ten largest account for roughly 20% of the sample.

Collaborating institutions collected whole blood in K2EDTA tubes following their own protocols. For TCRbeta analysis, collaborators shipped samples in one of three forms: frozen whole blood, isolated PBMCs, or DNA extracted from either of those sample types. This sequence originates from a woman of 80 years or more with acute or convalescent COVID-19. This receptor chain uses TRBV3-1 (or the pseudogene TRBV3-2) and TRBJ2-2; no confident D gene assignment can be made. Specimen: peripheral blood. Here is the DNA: TGTGCCAGCAGCCATACGGTGAACACCGGGGAGCTGTTTTTT. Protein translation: CASSHTVNTGELFF.